The next 12 T cell receptor beta chains were all read from a single sample in a study of T cells in Graves' hyperthyroidism and ophthalmopathy (dated 2019 in TCRdb). Library preparation employed multiplex PCR. The sequencer listed for this sample is Illumina HiSeq 2000. The TCR beta CDR3 regions were amplified from RNA transcripts. The TCR CDR3 was subjected to a first round of RT-PCR using the HTBI primer set and the Qiagen OneStep RT-PCR kit. TCRdb reworked the public reads: Q25 trimming with fastp, MiXCR clone assembly, productive beta chains retained. Rows with one shared CDR3 protein collapse into an entry with the most common genes and DNA. For this sample the table gives more than 300,000 distinct CDR3 sequences, of which less than 15% were detected only once. The ten largest clones represent over 8.5% of the sample. Sequences were obtained from blood. The receptors come from a woman aged 18 to 35 with Graves' hyperthyroidism.

This clonotype was seen repeatedly, ten times or more. J is TRBJ2-3 and V is TRBV5-1, with TRBD1 identical over 7 bases. The trim removed 4 bases at V and 6 bases at J, leaving 5 bases unmatched. This CDR3 region has 13 residues. Per germline, CDR1 SGHRS and CDR2 YFSETQ. Here the CDR3 DNA reads TGCGCCAGCAGCCTCAACAGGGGTGATACGCAGTATTTT. As protein: CASSLNRGDTQYF.

This clonotype came up a few times. J is TRBJ2-7 and V is TRBV6-1; no clear D gene. The CDR3 totals 13 residues. The germline gives CDR1 MNHNS, CDR2 SASEGT. The ends were cut back, 5 bases at V and 2 bases at J, with 10 bases in the middle. DNA of the CDR3: TGTGCCAGCAGTCCTGGGTGGGCCTACGAGCAGTACTTC. Residues: CASSPGWAYEQYF.

At least ten counts were recorded for this clonotype. V is TRBV5-1 and J is TRBJ2-7; 8 bases line up with TRBD1. With 0 bases clipped from V and 4 bases from J, the junction kept 9 bases outside the gene matches. This CDR3 contains 16 residues. Per germline, CDR1 SGHRS and CDR2 YFSETQ. The CDR3 is CASSLGGDRQTYEQYF. Here the CDR3 DNA reads TGCGCCAGCAGCTTGGGGGGGGACAGGCAGACGTACGAGCAGTACTTC.

Many counts were recorded for this clonotype. This chain connects TRBV28 to TRBJ2-3, with 8 bases lining up with TRBD2. This CDR3 has 16 amino acids. The V gene end was trimmed by 6 bases and the J gene end by 2 bases; junction bases not matched to a gene: 10. Germline assignment: CDR1 MDHEN and CDR2 SYDVKM. The CDR3 region has the DNA TGTGCCAGCAGCCCAACGGGGGGGGGATACACAGATACGCAGTATTTT. Its protein product is CASSPTGGGYTDTQYF.

The V call is TRBV7-6, the J call TRBJ1-3, with a possible D match to TRBD1 (6 bases). Per germline, CDR1 SGHVS and CDR2 FNYEAQ. The CDR3 runs to 16 residues. Trimming took off 0 bases at V and 2 bases at J, with 11 bases between the two ends. In DNA form, the CDR3 reads TGTGCCAGCAGCTTAGCTCCCCGGGGGCCTGGAAACACCATATATTTT. Protein: CASSLAPRGPGNTIYF.

At least ten counts were recorded for this clonotype. This sequence joins TRBV3-1 and TRBJ2-2; 8 bases are shared with TRBD1. The CDR3 consists of 18 residues. The germline V gene has CDR1 LGHDT and CDR2 YNNKEL (reference sequence). With V trimmed by 1 base and J by 7 bases, 14 bases remained unmatched. The CDR3 DNA follows: TGTGCCAGCAGCCAAGTCTCTTGGAGGACAGGGATCAACGGGGAGCTGTTTTTT. Translating gives CASSQVSWRTGINGELFF.

This clonotype was picked up many times. The chain employs TRBV20-1 and TRBJ2-2, with D possibly being TRBD1 (6 bases). Trimming cost V 6 bases and J 4 bases, with 18 bases left between them. This CDR3 is built from 15 residues. From germline, CDR1 is DFQATT and CDR2 SNEGSKA (reference sequence). The chain's CDR3 is CSARDIKGPTGELFF. The CDR3, as DNA: TGCAGTGCCAGGGACATCAAGGGCCCCACCGGGGAGCTGTTTTTT.

This clonotype showed up many times. The V call is TRBV7-9, the J call TRBJ2-1; TRBD2 is a possible D gene (6 bases). CDR1 is SEHNR, CDR2 FQNEAQ, per germline (reference sequence). This CDR3 region has 17 residues. The V end was cut by 1 base, the J end by 8 bases, with 21 bases between. CDR3 in amino acids: CASSLGDWLESSDEQFF. DNA for the CDR3: TGTGCCAGCAGCTTAGGGGACTGGCTAGAGAGCTCTGATGAGCAGTTCTTC.

This clonotype was recorded many times. The chain employs TRBV6-2 or TRBV6-3 and TRBJ2-7; TRBD2 matches at 14 bases. CDR3 length: 16 residues. Per the germline V gene, CDR1 is MNHEY and CDR2 is SVGEGT. The trim removed 2 bases at V and 5 bases at J, leaving 5 bases unmatched. DNA of the CDR3: TGTGCCAGCAGTTACCCTGGACTAGCGGGAGGTAACGAGCAGTACTTC. Translated, it gives CASSYPGLAGGNEQYF.

The chain joins TRBV12-3 or TRBV12-4 to TRBJ1-1; TRBD1 aligns across 7 bases. Trimming took 6 bases from V and 3 from J; bases not matched to a gene: 7. CDR3 size: 14 residues. CDR3 protein: CASSFTQGHTEAFF. The CDR3 nucleotides read TGTGCCAGCAGCTTTACACAGGGGCACACTGAAGCTTTCTTT.

This clonotype was recorded at least ten times. The V gene is TRBV12-3 or TRBV12-4, the J gene TRBJ2-7; 11 bases fit TRBD2. The CDR3 is 19 amino acids. V trimming: 1 base; J trimming: 3 bases; junction bases outside the gene matches: 14. The CDR3 is CASSLVGGSGTSGFYEQYF. The CDR3 bases are TGTGCCAGCAGTTTAGTGGGGGGGTCCGGGACTAGCGGCTTCTACGAGCAGTACTTC.

This clonotype was found many times. This sequence joins TRBV28 and TRBJ2-5; 12 bases align to TRBD2. With V trimmed by 5 bases and J by 1 base, 5 bases remained unmatched. The CDR3 totals 16 residues. Looked up from germline, CDR1 is MDHEN and CDR2 is SYDVKM. CDR3 sequence (DNA): TGTGCCAGCAGTCGGACTAGCGGGGCCCTCCAAGAGACCCAGTACTTC. Translating it yields CASSRTSGALQETQYF.